This T cell receptor (beta chain) is drawn from a study of early T cells in non-severe SARS-CoV-2 infection. CDR1 is SGHRS, CDR2 YFSETQ, per germline. V was pared by 4 bases and J by 3 bases, with 12 bases of the junction left unmatched. The CDR3 loop spans 16 amino acids. This clonotype was seen ten or more times. Molecules of cDNA were individually given unique molecular identifiers that were attached to them. TCRdb reprocessed the 5' RACE reads with MiXCR, giving one entry per CDR3 protein. Of about 71,000 distinct CDR3 sequences in the sample, 9.5% to 15% were seen once. The chain uses TRBV5-1 and TRBJ1-1, with 7 bases matching TRBD1. Material: whole blood, obtained at baseline. This sequence originates from an adult who was a healthcare worker with PCR-confirmed SARS-CoV-2 infection or an uninfected control (not recorded which). The chain's CDR3 is CASSTTSTGSDTEAFF. The CDR3 nucleotides are TGCGCCAGCAGCACGACCTCGACAGGGTCGGACACTGAAGCTTTCTTT. Variable domain in full (rest from reference TRBV5-1 and TRBJ1-1): KAGVTQTPRYLIKTRGQQVTLSCSPISGHRSVSWYQQTPGQGLQFLFEYFSETQRNKGNFPGRFSGRQFSNSRSEMNVSTLELGDSALYLCASSTTSTGSDTEAFFGQGTRLTVV.